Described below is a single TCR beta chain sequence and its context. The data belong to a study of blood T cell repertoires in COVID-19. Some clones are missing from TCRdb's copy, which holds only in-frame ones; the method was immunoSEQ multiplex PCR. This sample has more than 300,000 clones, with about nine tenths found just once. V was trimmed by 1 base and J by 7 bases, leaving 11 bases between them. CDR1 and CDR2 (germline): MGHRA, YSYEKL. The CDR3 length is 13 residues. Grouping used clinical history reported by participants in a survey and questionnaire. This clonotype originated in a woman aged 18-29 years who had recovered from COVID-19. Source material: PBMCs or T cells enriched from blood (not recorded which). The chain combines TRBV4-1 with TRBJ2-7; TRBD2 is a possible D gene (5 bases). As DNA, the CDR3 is TGCGCCAGCAGCCAAGGGACTCAACCAGAGCAGTACTTC. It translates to CASSQGTQPEQYF.